This T cell receptor (beta chain) was retrieved from a study of cytomegalovirus exposure and HLA in healthy donors. Profiled with immunoSEQ multiplex PCR; TCRdb holds only in-frame clones, not every one. This table has some 150,000 clones, roughly 86% appearing once. Germline values: CDR1 MDHEN, CDR2 SYDVKM. The CDR3 runs to 15 residues. V shed 6 bases and J 4 bases; nucleotides not matched to a gene: 11. The rearrangement joins TRBV28 to TRBJ2-7; TRBD2 matches at 8 bases. Sequencing was done on a sample of PBMCs. The sequence derives from a man aged 18 to 29 in good health and CMV-seropositive. CDR3 DNA: TGTGCCAGCAGCCTACCCCCCGGACTAGCATACGAGCAGTACTTC. This translates into CASSLPPGLAYEQYF. Using reference TRBV28 and TRBJ2-7 for the parts outside the CDR3, the full variable domain is DVKVTQSSRYLVKRTGEKVFLECVQDMDHENMFWYRQDPGLGLRLIYFSYDVKMKEKGDIPEGYSVSREKKERFSLILESASTNQTSMYLCASSLPPGLAYEQYFGPGTRLTVT.